These 10 T cell receptor beta chains originate from one sample sequenced in a study of T cells in Graves' hyperthyroidism and ophthalmopathy. Researchers took RNA transcripts and amplified the TCR beta CDR3 regions from them. An initial round of RT-PCR targeting the TCR CDR3 relied on the HTBI primer set. TCRdb independently ran MiXCR on the multiplex PCR reads; one entry per CDR3 protein. The table lists under 800,000 distinct CDR3 sequences, 12% to 15% of them singletons, with around 9.6% in the top ten. The specimen sequenced was blood. The source is a woman between 18 and 30 years old with Graves' hyperthyroidism.

At least ten counts were recorded for this clonotype. The rearrangement uses TRBV5-4 and TRBJ1-1, with D perhaps matching TRBD1 (5 bases). Germline CDR1 reads SGHNT; CDR2 reads YYREEE (reference sequence). The CDR3 extends over 13 amino acids. V was cut by 6 bases and J by 5 bases, with 14 bases left in between. This CDR3 is CASTERWGTEAFF. The CDR3, as DNA: TGTGCCAGCACCGAGAGGTGGGGGACTGAAGCTTTCTTT.

This clonotype was seen repeatedly, ten times or more. The junction differs from germline at one of its ends, possibly a read error. The chain joins TRBV11-1 to TRBJ2-7; D uncertain. CDR3 length: 14 residues. The V gene's germline CDR1 is SGHAT and CDR2 FQDESV (reference sequence). The CDR3 is CASSSGPPLYGQYF. In DNA form, the CDR3 reads TGTGCCAGCAGCTCCGGACCCCCGCTGTACGGGCAGTACTTC.

This clonotype has a count of ten or more. This chain links TRBV11-3 with TRBJ2-1, with 13 bases matching TRBD2. CDR3 length equals 16 residues. Trimming at V came to 4 bases and at J to 8 bases, leaving 8 bases not matched to a gene. Germline loops: CDR1 SGHNT, CDR2 YENEEA. The CDR3 loop reads CASSSLLAGGPHEQFF. Here the CDR3 DNA reads TGTGCCAGCAGCTCCTTACTAGCGGGAGGGCCTCATGAGCAGTTCTTC.

The chain uses TRBV7-8 and TRBJ2-1; 10 bases line up with TRBD1. CDR3 length: 15 residues. Germline V gene data show CDR1 as SGHVS and CDR2 as FQNEAQ. The junction had 9 bases not matched to a gene; V was cut back by 5 bases and J by 8 bases. The CDR3 spells CASSLGRDRGYEQFF. In DNA, the CDR3 is TGTGCCAGCAGCCTCGGCCGGGACAGGGGCTATGAGCAGTTCTTC.

This clonotype appeared many times. The J gene is TRBJ1-4, the V gene TRBV28; 7 nucleotides align to TRBD1. This CDR3 is built from 15 residues. CDR1 and CDR2 (germline): MDHEN, SYDVKM. J lost 0 bases, V lost 5 bases, and 3 bases had no gene match. The CDR3 sequence: CASSTQGATNEKLFF. CDR3 in DNA: TGTGCCAGCAGTACCCAGGGGGCAACTAATGAAAAACTGTTTTTT. Full variable domain (missing parts from reference TRBV28 and TRBJ1-4): DVKVTQSSRYLVKRTGEKVFLECVQDMDHENMFWYRQDPGLGLRLIYFSYDVKMKEKGDIPEGYSVSREKKERFSLILESASTNQTSMYLCASSTQGATNEKLFFGSGTQLSVL.

The gene calls are TRBV5-1 and TRBJ2-3, with 9 positions matching TRBD1. Trimming cost V 3 bases and J 4 bases; bases outside gene matches: 6. CDR1 is SGHRS and CDR2 is YFSETQ in the germline V gene. The CDR3 totals 15 residues. This chain's CDR3 is CASSWDRASADTQYF. In nucleotides, the CDR3 is TGCGCCAGCAGCTGGGACAGGGCGAGTGCAGATACGCAGTATTTT. Complete variable domain (other parts from reference TRBV5-1 and TRBJ2-3): KAGVTQTPRYLIKTRGQQVTLSCSPISGHRSVSWYQQTPGQGLQFLFEYFSETQRNKGNFPGRFSGRQFSNSRSEMNVSTLELGDSALYLCASSWDRASADTQYFGPGTRLTVL.

The rearrangement links TRBV10-3 to TRBJ2-5; no reliable D call. Per the germline V gene, CDR1 is ENHRY and CDR2 is SYGVKD. Trimming shortened V by 6 bases and J by 3 bases, and 11 bases separated the two germline ends. The CDR3 has 13 residues. CDR3 sequence (DNA): TGTGCCATCAGCAGGTCGCCCAAAGAGACCCAGTACTTC. Translating gives CAISRSPKETQYF.

This clonotype was found many times. The chain couples TRBV2 to TRBJ1-1; a weak D match, TRBD1 (5 bases). Trimming removed 2 bases at V and 0 bases at J, with 13 bases between. Germline V CDR1 and CDR2: SNHLY, FYNNEI. The CDR3 is made up of 16 amino acids. CDR3 sequence reads: CASSEIRGSLNTEAFF. Written as DNA, the CDR3 is TGTGCCAGCAGTGAAATAAGGGGATCCCTGAACACTGAAGCTTTCTTT.

This clonotype has ten or more counts. The chain carries TRBV28 and TRBJ2-3; 8 bases are a match to TRBD1. Trimming at V came to 5 bases and at J to 6 bases, leaving 7 bases not matched to a gene. Germline lookup yields CDR1 MDHEN and CDR2 SYDVKM. The CDR3 sequence is 14 residues long. The CDR3 here is CASSRTGPQDTQYF. The CDR3, as DNA: TGTGCCAGCAGTCGGACAGGGCCACAGGATACGCAGTATTTT.

This clonotype turned up a few times. One junction end does not reproduce the germline sequence, and a read error may be involved. The chain couples TRBV20-1 to TRBJ2-5; maybe TRBD2 (6 bases). Germline loops: CDR1 DFQATT, CDR2 SNEGSKA (reference sequence). The CDR3 has 14 amino acids. This CDR3 reads CSAIHGTREEAQYF. CDR3 nucleotides: TGCAGTGCTATCCACGGGACTCGTGAAGAGGCCCAGTACTTC.